A selection of T cell receptor beta chains follows, all from one sample in a study of blood T cells in healthy people across ages. TCRdb fed the 5' RACE reads into MiXCR, producing one record per CDR3 protein. The sample gives hundreds of thousands of distinct CDR3 sequences, 22% of which show up once; around 21% is in the top ten. The material sequenced was blood. These TCRs come from a man between 70 and 80 years old in good health. CDR3s include the opening cysteine and the closing phenylalanine or tryptophan. A D gene is named only where the DNA matches it firmly. Some rows have no size entry. The others give once, few or many, or a class for an expanded clone.

d_call: .; clone_size: many; v_call: TRBV10-3; j_call: TRBJ2-5; cdr3_nt: TGTGCCATCAGTGTAAGGGAGCAAGAGACCCAGTACTTC; cdr3_aa: CAISVREQETQYF
d_call: TRBD2; clone_size: few; v_call: TRBV7-2; j_call: TRBJ2-3; cdr3_nt: TGTGCCAGCAGCAACGGACTAGCGGGAGGGGCAGATACGCAGTATTTT; cdr3_aa: CASSNGLAGGADTQYF
d_call: .; clone_size: many; v_call: TRBV29-1; j_call: TRBJ2-3; cdr3_nt: TGCAGCGCGGACACAAGCACAGATACGCAGTATTTT; cdr3_aa: CSADTSTDTQYF
d_call: TRBD1; clone_size: .; v_call: TRBV7-2; j_call: TRBJ2-7; cdr3_nt: TGTGCCAGCAGCGCGACAGGGCGCTCCTACGAGCAGTACTTC; cdr3_aa: CASSATGRSYEQYF
d_call: .; clone_size: .; v_call: TRBV12-3/TRBV12-4; j_call: TRBJ1-4; cdr3_nt: TGTGCCAGCAGTTTTCAGGGAACTAATGAAAAACTGTTTTTT; cdr3_aa: CASSFQGTNEKLFF
d_call: .; clone_size: many; v_call: TRBV12-3/TRBV12-4; j_call: TRBJ1-4; cdr3_nt: TGTGCCAGCAGGCGAGACAGAACTAATGAAAAACTGTTTTTT; cdr3_aa: CASRRDRTNEKLFF
d_call: .; clone_size: .; v_call: TRBV5-1; j_call: TRBJ2-5; cdr3_nt: TGCGCCAGCAGCTTGGCCGGACAGTTCCAGTACTTC; cdr3_aa: CASSLAGQFQYF
d_call: .; clone_size: .; v_call: TRBV29-1; j_call: TRBJ2-6; cdr3_nt: TGCAGCGTTTCTACAGCCGGGGCCAACGTCCTGACTTTC; cdr3_aa: CSVSTAGANVLTF
d_call: .; clone_size: few; v_call: TRBV29-1; j_call: TRBJ2-1; cdr3_nt: TGCAGCGTTGCGAACGGCGGTGAGCAGTTCTTC; cdr3_aa: CSVANGGEQFF
d_call: .; clone_size: few; v_call: TRBV6-2/TRBV6-3; j_call: TRBJ2-4; cdr3_nt: TGTGCCACCGGGGAGTCAGGCAAAAACATTCAGTACTTC; cdr3_aa: CATGESGKNIQYF
d_call: TRBD1; clone_size: .; v_call: TRBV5-1; j_call: TRBJ2-4; cdr3_nt: TGCGCCAGCAGCTTGGATGGGACAGGGAATGGGAACATTCAGTACTTC; cdr3_aa: CASSLDGTGNGNIQYF
d_call: .; clone_size: many; v_call: TRBV12-3/TRBV12-4; j_call: TRBJ1-5; cdr3_nt: TGTGCCAGCAGCCCAGGGGGCAATCAGCCCCAGCATTTT; cdr3_aa: CASSPGGNQPQHF
d_call: .; clone_size: .; v_call: TRBV29-1; j_call: TRBJ1-4; cdr3_nt: TGCAGCGTTGATTGGGGGAGTGAGAAAAAACTGTTTTTT; cdr3_aa: CSVDWGSEKKLFF
d_call: TRBD2; clone_size: .; v_call: TRBV5-1; j_call: TRBJ2-1; cdr3_nt: TGCGCCAGCAGCTTGGCCGGTGGACTAGTGGATGAGCAGTTCTTC; cdr3_aa: CASSLAGGLVDEQFF
d_call: TRBD2; clone_size: .; v_call: TRBV7-3; j_call: TRBJ2-1; cdr3_nt: TGTGCCAGCAGCTCCGGACTAGCGGTTCCCTACAATGAGCAGTTCTTC; cdr3_aa: CASSSGLAVPYNEQFF
d_call: TRBD1; clone_size: few; v_call: TRBV5-1; j_call: TRBJ1-2; cdr3_nt: TGCGCCAGCAACCAACGGGGACAGGGGGATGGCTACACCTTC; cdr3_aa: CASNQRGQGDGYTF
d_call: .; clone_size: few; v_call: TRBV20-1; j_call: TRBJ2-7; cdr3_nt: TGCAGTGCTAGAGATCTGCGGTCCAACTACGAGCAGTACTTC; cdr3_aa: CSARDLRSNYEQYF
d_call: TRBD1; clone_size: .; v_call: TRBV6-5; j_call: TRBJ2-1; cdr3_nt: TGTGCCAGCAGTTACCTCAGAACAGGGGGCTCCAACAATGAGCAGTTCTTC; cdr3_aa: CASSYLRTGGSNNEQFF
d_call: .; clone_size: once; v_call: TRBV7-9; j_call: TRBJ2-3; cdr3_nt: TGTGCCAGCAGTTTTGGACAGTTATCTAGCACAGATACGCAGTATTTT; cdr3_aa: CASSFGQLSSTDTQYF
d_call: TRBD1; clone_size: .; v_call: TRBV9; j_call: TRBJ2-1; cdr3_nt: TGTGCCAGCAGTCGGACAGGGAACCACAATGAGCAGTTCTTC; cdr3_aa: CASSRTGNHNEQFF
d_call: .; clone_size: few; v_call: TRBV12-3/TRBV12-4; j_call: TRBJ1-3; cdr3_nt: TGTGCCAGCAAACTCTCTGGAAACACCATATATTTT; cdr3_aa: CASKLSGNTIYF
d_call: TRBD1; clone_size: .; v_call: TRBV2; j_call: TRBJ1-5; cdr3_nt: TGTGCCAGCAGTGAAACAGGGGCACCCAATCAGCCCCAGCATTTT; cdr3_aa: CASSETGAPNQPQHF
d_call: TRBD1; clone_size: .; v_call: TRBV3-1; j_call: TRBJ1-4; cdr3_nt: TGTGCCAGCAGCCAAAAGTTAAGGGGACAGGGCGGAAAACTGTTTTTT; cdr3_aa: CASSQKLRGQGGKLFF
d_call: .; clone_size: few; v_call: TRBV19; j_call: TRBJ2-1; cdr3_nt: TGTGCCAGTAGTTCGGACCCTAACTACAATGAGCAGTTCTTC; cdr3_aa: CASSSDPNYNEQFF
d_call: TRBD2; clone_size: few; v_call: TRBV5-1; j_call: TRBJ2-5; cdr3_nt: TGCGCCAGCAGTCCCGGGACTAGTGTAGAGACCCAGTACTTC; cdr3_aa: CASSPGTSVETQYF
d_call: .; clone_size: few; v_call: TRBV20-1; j_call: TRBJ2-3; cdr3_nt: TGCAGTGCGGAAGCTAGCACAGATACGCAGTATTTT; cdr3_aa: CSAEASTDTQYF
d_call: .; clone_size: few; v_call: TRBV24-1; j_call: TRBJ2-2; cdr3_nt: TGTGCCACCAGTGACGACTCGAATAGGGTTGGAGGGGAGCTGTTTTTT; cdr3_aa: CATSDDSNRVGGELFF
d_call: TRBD1; clone_size: .; v_call: TRBV20-1; j_call: TRBJ2-7; cdr3_nt: TGCAGTGCTAGAGGTTCCTTGGGACAGCGACCCTACGAGCAGTACTTC; cdr3_aa: CSARGSLGQRPYEQYF
d_call: TRBD1; clone_size: many; v_call: TRBV7-2; j_call: TRBJ1-1; cdr3_nt: TGTGCCAGCAGCTTGAGGGCAGGGACAGGGGTCCTGAACACTGAAGCTTTCTTT; cdr3_aa: CASSLRAGTGVLNTEAFF
d_call: TRBD1; clone_size: few; v_call: TRBV6-6; j_call: TRBJ2-1; cdr3_nt: TGTGCCAGCAGGCGACCGGGACAGGACTCCAATGAGCAGTTCTTC; cdr3_aa: CASRRPGQDSNEQFF
d_call: .; clone_size: few; v_call: TRBV12-3/TRBV12-4; j_call: TRBJ2-4; cdr3_nt: TGTGCCAGCAGTGGCGTCAGGGGTTCGGCCAAAAACATTCAGTACTTC; cdr3_aa: CASSGVRGSAKNIQYF
d_call: .; clone_size: many; v_call: TRBV10-3; j_call: TRBJ2-4; cdr3_nt: TGTGCCATCAGTGAAGCCGGGGGTCAAAACATTCAGTACTTC; cdr3_aa: CAISEAGGQNIQYF
d_call: TRBD2; clone_size: .; v_call: TRBV20-1; j_call: TRBJ2-1; cdr3_nt: TGCAGTGCTAGAGATAAGGCTAGCGGAAACAATGAGCAGTTCTTC; cdr3_aa: CSARDKASGNNEQFF